These T cell receptor beta chains were read from a single sample in a study of T cell responses to AZD1222 COVID-19 vaccine. Assay: immunoSEQ multiplex PCR; the TCRdb copy retains only in-frame clones and omits some. The table lists approximately 97,000 clones, more than 70% of them singletons, with over 15% in the top ten. This specimen was peripheral blood, taken on day 0 of AZD1222 vaccination. The receptors were gathered from an adult in good health. Each CDR3 is given with its conserved first and last residue. The D gene is left open where the match is weak. Clone size, where shown, is once, few, many, or a class for clones that have expanded.

cdr3_nt	cdr3_aa	d_call	v_call	j_call	clone_size
TGTGCCACCCGACAGGGGGCGTCCTACGAGCAGTACTTC	CATRQGASYEQYF	TRBD1	TRBV6-5	TRBJ2-7	-
TGTGCCAGCAGTATACAGGCGGGCACTGAAGCTTTCTTT	CASSIQAGTEAFF	-	TRBV6-2/TRBV6-3	TRBJ1-1	once
TGCGCCAGCTCCCCTGCCCGGGACTCCAACTACGAGCAGTACTTC	CASSPARDSNYEQYF	-	TRBV10-2	TRBJ2-7	-
TGTGCCAGCAGTCAAACTCGGAATGAGCAGTTCTTC	CASSQTRNEQFF	-	TRBV14	TRBJ2-1	-
TGTGCCACCAGTCCCGGACAGGGGTGGAATGAAAAACTGTTTTTT	CATSPGQGWNEKLFF	TRBD1	TRBV24-1	TRBJ1-4	-
TGTGCCAGCAATTCCGGACAGATAGCCAAAAACATTCAGTACTTC	CASNSGQIAKNIQYF	-	TRBV11-3	TRBJ2-4	-
TGTGCCAGCAGCAAAGTACGTGCGGGATGCACAGATACGCAGTATTTT	CASSKVRAGCTDTQYF	-	TRBV21-1	TRBJ2-3	-
TGTGCCAGCAGCTTAACAGCGCGGGGGGACAATACCCAGTACTTC	CASSLTARGDNTQYF	TRBD2	TRBV7-2	TRBJ2-5	-
TGTGCCAGAAGCTTGGAATCGGGCCCCCACTACGAGCAGTACTTC	CARSLESGPHYEQYF	-	TRBV5-3	TRBJ2-7	once
TGTGCCAGCAGAACCGGGACAGCGAACACTGAAGCTTTCTTT	CASRTGTANTEAFF	TRBD1	TRBV6-5	TRBJ1-1	-
TGTGCCAGCAGCCAAGCTACGGGGCGGGGGCGATCACCCGGGGAGCTGTTTTTT	CASSQATGRGRSPGELFF	-	TRBV3-1/TRBV3-2	TRBJ2-2	-
TGTGCCAGCAGCTTCGGGACTAGCGGGGGGGTCCGGGAGACCCAGTACTTC	CASSFGTSGGVRETQYF	TRBD2	TRBV9	TRBJ2-5	once
TGTGCCAGCAGTCAACAGGGAGTGGGTACAGATACGCAGTATTTT	CASSQQGVGTDTQYF	-	TRBV28	TRBJ2-3	-
TGTGCCAGCAGCCAAGTTAGCGGGCGTGGAACGAGCGAGCAGTACTTC	CASSQVSGRGTSEQYF	TRBD2	TRBV3-1/TRBV3-2	TRBJ2-7	-
TGTGCCAGCAGCTTACGGGCTGGAGCCTACAATGAGCAGTTCTTC	CASSLRAGAYNEQFF	-	TRBV5-6	TRBJ2-1	few
TGTGCCAGTAGTATCGGGACTCTCAATCAGCCCCAGCATTTT	CASSIGTLNQPQHF	-	TRBV19	TRBJ1-5	once
TGTGCCAGCAGCTTATTTGGGAGAGATAATGAAAAACTGTTTTTT	CASSLFGRDNEKLFF	-	TRBV11-3	TRBJ1-4	-
TGTGCCAGCAGTGATGGGACAGGGGGATTGGCAACTAATGAAAAACTGTTTTTT	CASSDGTGGLATNEKLFF	TRBD1	TRBV6-1	TRBJ1-4	-
TGTGCCAGCAGTCCCCCCCCTTTGGGACAGGCAAACTATAATTCACCCCTCCACTTT	CASSPPPLGQANYNSPLHF	TRBD1	TRBV27	TRBJ1-6	-
TGTGCCAGCAGTCTGACAGGGTTCCACGAGCAGTACTTC	CASSLTGFHEQYF	TRBD1	TRBV6-5	TRBJ2-7	once
TGCGCCAGCAGTCGAGGAGGCCCAAACAGGACCGACTCCTACGAGCAGTACTTC	CASSRGGPNRTDSYEQYF	-	TRBV23-1	TRBJ2-7	-
TGTGCCAGCAGTGGGGCTAGCGGGAGTCCCGCCAAAAACATTCAGTACTTC	CASSGASGSPAKNIQYF	TRBD2	TRBV6-2/TRBV6-3	TRBJ2-4	-
TGTGCCAGCACGGCAGGGAGGTTTACTAATGAAAAACTGTTTTTT	CASTAGRFTNEKLFF	-	TRBV2	TRBJ1-4	-
TGTGCCAGCAGCCAAGTCCACCAGGGGGTTGGATCACCCCTCCACTTT	CASSQVHQGVGSPLHF	TRBD1	TRBV3-1/TRBV3-2	TRBJ1-6	once
TGTGCCAGCACCCCGGGAGGGGGTAACTATGGCTACACCTTC	CASTPGGGNYGYTF	-	TRBV28	TRBJ1-2	-